This note documents a single T cell receptor (beta chain) sequence. These data come from a study of blood T cell repertoires in COVID-19. About the study: Specimens from acute and convalescent COVID-19 originated in the United States, Italy and Spain. Sources were T cells, B-cell-depleted T cells, or PBMCs; the material itself was cDNA or gDNA.

The germline gives CDR1 MNHEY, CDR2 SVGAGI. Germline trimming cut 6 bases from V and 3 bases from J; bases unmatched to any gene: 6. This CDR3 spans 15 amino acids. Original data processing: How many nucleated cells were present was estimated from reference gene primer amplification. Data came from immunoSEQ multiplex PCR; TCRdb stores just in-frame clones and leaves some out. The V and J calls and clone size were taken over from that table, and D and trimming were inferred from the DNA. The sample has 90,000 to 150,000 clones, 70% to 80% seen once. Sequenced: peripheral blood. The genes are TRBV6-5 and TRBJ2-1; 9 positions match TRBD1. The sequence was obtained from a woman aged 80 or over with acute or convalescent COVID-19. The DNA of the CDR3 is TGTGCCAGCAGCTTGGACAGGGGATTCTACAATGAGCAGTTCTTC. As protein: CASSLDRGFYNEQFF.